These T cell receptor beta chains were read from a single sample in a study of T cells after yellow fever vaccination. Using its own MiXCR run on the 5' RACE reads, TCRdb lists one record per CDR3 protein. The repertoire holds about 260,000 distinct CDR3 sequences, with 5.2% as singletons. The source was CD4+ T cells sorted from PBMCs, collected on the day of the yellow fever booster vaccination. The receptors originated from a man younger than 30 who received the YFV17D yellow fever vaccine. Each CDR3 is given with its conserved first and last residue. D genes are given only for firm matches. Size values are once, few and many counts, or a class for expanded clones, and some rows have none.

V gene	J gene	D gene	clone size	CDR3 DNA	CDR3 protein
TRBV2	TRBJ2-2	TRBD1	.	TGTGCCAGCATGAACAGGGGAGATACCGGGGAGCTGTTTTTT	CASMNRGDTGELFF
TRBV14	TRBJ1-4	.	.	TGTGCCAGCAGCCAAGATCTTGCGATGGGTGAAAAACTGTTTTTT	CASSQDLAMGEKLFF
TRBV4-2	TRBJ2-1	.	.	TGTGCCAGCAGCCCGACCGGGACCCACAATGAGCAGTTCTTC	CASSPTGTHNEQFF
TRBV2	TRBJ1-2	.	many	TGTGCCAGCGCCGTTAACTATGGCTACACCTTC	CASAVNYGYTF
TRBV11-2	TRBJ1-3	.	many	TGTGCCAGCAGCCCCGGGCCCTTCGAAAACACCATATATTTT	CASSPGPFENTIYF
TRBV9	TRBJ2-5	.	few	TGTGCCAGCAGCGTAGTGGGGGGCGCGACCCAAGAGACCCAGTACTTC	CASSVVGGATQETQYF
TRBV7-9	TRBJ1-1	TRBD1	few	TGTGCCAGCAGCGCTCAGGGGGACACTGAAGCTTTCTTT	CASSAQGDTEAFF
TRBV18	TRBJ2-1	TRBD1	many	TGTGCCAGCTCAACCAACTCACCCACCCAGGGGGCTCCTAATATTTGGTGGCAGTTCTTC	CASSTNSPTQGAPNIWWQFF
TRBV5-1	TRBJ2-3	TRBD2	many	TGCGCCAGCAAAAGGGAGGGGACAGATACGCAGTATTTT	CASKREGTDTQYF
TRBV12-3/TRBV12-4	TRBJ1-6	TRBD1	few	TGTGCCAGCACCTCTAGGACAGGATCAAATTCACCCCTCCACTTT	CASTSRTGSNSPLHF
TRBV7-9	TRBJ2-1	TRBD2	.	TGTGCCAGCAGCTCCCGGGGGGCCTACAATGAGCAGTTCTTC	CASSSRGAYNEQFF
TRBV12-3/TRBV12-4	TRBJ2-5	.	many	TGTGCCAGCAGTACCGAAGCCCAAGAGACCCAGTACTTC	CASSTEAQETQYF
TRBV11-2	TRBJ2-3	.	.	TGTGCCAGCAGCTCGGCGAATACGCAGTATTTT	CASSSANTQYF
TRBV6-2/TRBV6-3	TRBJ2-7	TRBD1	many	TGTGCCAGCAGTTGGACAGGCTACGAGCAGTACTTC	CASSWTGYEQYF
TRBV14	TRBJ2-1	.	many	TGTGCCAGCAGCGGACCGGGCCGCGGGTCCTACAATGAGCAGTTCTTC	CASSGPGRGSYNEQFF
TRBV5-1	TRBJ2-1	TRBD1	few	TGCGCCAGCAGCCCAGGAGGACCGGGACAGCACAATGAGCAGTTCTTC	CASSPGGPGQHNEQFF
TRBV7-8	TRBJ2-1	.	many	TGTGCCAGCAGCTTAGCACTCCAGTCCCAGGGGCAGTTCTTC	CASSLALQSQGQFF
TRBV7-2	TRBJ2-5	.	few	TGTGCCAGCAGCTTAGCAGCACGGGAGACCCAGTACTTC	CASSLAARETQYF
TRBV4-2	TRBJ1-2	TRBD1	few	TGTGCCAGCAGCCAGCAGCTACAGGGGGTTCGGACGCCCGGTGGCTACACCTTC	CASSQQLQGVRTPGGYTF
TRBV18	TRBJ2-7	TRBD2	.	TGTGCCAGCTCGACTCGGTCCCTAGGTGCGGGGGGGCTCTACGAGCAGTACTTC	CASSTRSLGAGGLYEQYF
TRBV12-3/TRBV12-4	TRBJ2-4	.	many	TGTGCCAGCAGTTCCGCCTCCCTTAGTCCTCGGGACATTCAGTACTTC	CASSSASLSPRDIQYF
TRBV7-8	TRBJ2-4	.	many	TGTGCCAGCAGCTTAGGCCCCCACGAGCGAATTCAGTACTTC	CASSLGPHERIQYF
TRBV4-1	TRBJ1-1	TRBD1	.	TGCGCCAGCAGTCTTGACAGGGCCTTCAAAAAAGCTTTCTTT	CASSLDRAFKKAFF
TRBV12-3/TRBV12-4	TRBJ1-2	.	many	TGTGCCAGCAGGAACAGGGCAGACTATGGCTACACCTTC	CASRNRADYGYTF
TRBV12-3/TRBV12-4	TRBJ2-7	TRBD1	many	TGTGCCAGCAGTCCCGGGGACAGGATCTACGAGCAGTACTTC	CASSPGDRIYEQYF
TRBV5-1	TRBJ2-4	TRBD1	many	TGCGCCAGCAGCTTGGATGGGACAGGGTTGAACATTCAGTACTTC	CASSLDGTGLNIQYF
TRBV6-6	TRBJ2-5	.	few	TGTGCCAGCGCAAGCCCCGGGAAGACCCAGTACTTC	CASASPGKTQYF